The rows below give T cell receptor beta chains drawn from one sample of a study of CD8 T cells in Susac syndrome. One entry per CDR3 protein, called by TCRdb with MiXCR from the immunoSEQ multiplex PCR reads. The data contain almost 450,000 distinct CDR3 sequences, 85% of them singletons. The sequencing sample was made of CD8+ T cells from PBMCs. These receptors all stem from a human donor with multiple sclerosis. The CDR3 runs from the conserved cysteine through the conserved F or W. Each record gives: V gene, clone size, J gene, D gene, CDR3 protein, CDR3 DNA. D genes are given only for firm matches. Rows give clone size only sometimes, using once, few, many, or a class for an expanded clone.

v_gene: TRBV28
abundance: NA
j_gene: TRBJ1-5
d_gene: NA
CDR3aa: CASQGNQPQHF
CDR3nt: TGTGCCAGCCAGGGGAATCAGCCCCAGCATTTT

v_gene: TRBV29-1
abundance: NA
j_gene: TRBJ1-5
d_gene: NA
CDR3aa: CSVQGGDYSNQPQHF
CDR3nt: TGCAGCGTACAGGGAGGGGATTATAGCAATCAGCCCCAGCATTTT

v_gene: TRBV19
abundance: NA
j_gene: TRBJ1-1
d_gene: NA
CDR3aa: CASSWMTSEAFF
CDR3nt: TGTGCCAGTAGTTGGATGACGTCCGAAGCTTTCTTT

v_gene: TRBV6-5
abundance: NA
j_gene: TRBJ2-1
d_gene: NA
CDR3aa: CASSPGTFSYNEQFF
CDR3nt: TGTGCCAGCAGCCCAGGGACTTTTTCCTACAATGAGCAGTTCTTC

v_gene: TRBV6-5
abundance: NA
j_gene: TRBJ2-7
d_gene: NA
CDR3aa: CASSPLQNYEQYF
CDR3nt: TGTGCCAGCAGTCCCCTTCAAAATTACGAGCAGTACTTC

v_gene: TRBV6-5
abundance: few
j_gene: TRBJ1-3
d_gene: NA
CDR3aa: CASSYGGSGNTIYF
CDR3nt: TGTGCCAGCAGTTATGGGGGGTCAGGAAACACCATATATTTT

v_gene: TRBV15
abundance: NA
j_gene: TRBJ2-1
d_gene: NA
CDR3aa: CATSSARGSEQFF
CDR3nt: TGTGCCACCAGCAGCGCCCGGGGGTCAGAGCAGTTCTTC

v_gene: TRBV7-6
abundance: NA
j_gene: TRBJ2-1
d_gene: NA
CDR3aa: CASSFETRGEQFF
CDR3nt: TGTGCCAGCAGCTTCGAGACGAGGGGCGAGCAGTTCTTC

v_gene: TRBV19
abundance: NA
j_gene: TRBJ1-5
d_gene: NA
CDR3aa: CASSIDSWGNQPQHF
CDR3nt: TGTGCCAGTAGTATCGACAGTTGGGGCAATCAGCCCCAGCATTTT

v_gene: TRBV7-9
abundance: NA
j_gene: TRBJ2-2
d_gene: TRBD1
CDR3aa: CASSLENDRGYTGELFF
CDR3nt: TGTGCCAGCAGCTTAGAGAACGACAGGGGCTACACCGGGGAGCTGTTTTTT

v_gene: TRBV6-5
abundance: few
j_gene: TRBJ1-2
d_gene: NA
CDR3aa: CASSYSGSGGYTF
CDR3nt: TGTGCCAGCAGTTACTCCGGATCTGGGGGCTACACCTTC

v_gene: TRBV10-1
abundance: NA
j_gene: TRBJ2-1
d_gene: TRBD2
CDR3aa: CASSEWDKRGLYNEQFF
CDR3nt: TGCGCCAGCAGTGAATGGGACAAGCGGGGGTTGTACAATGAGCAGTTCTTC

v_gene: TRBV11-2
abundance: few
j_gene: TRBJ2-7
d_gene: NA
CDR3aa: CASSGDTAYEQYF
CDR3nt: TGTGCCAGCAGCGGGGACACGGCCTACGAGCAGTACTTC

v_gene: TRBV5-1
abundance: NA
j_gene: TRBJ1-1
d_gene: NA
CDR3aa: CASSGGTSPGTEAFF
CDR3nt: TGCGCCAGCAGCGGGGGGACCAGCCCGGGCACTGAAGCTTTCTTT

v_gene: TRBV27
abundance: NA
j_gene: TRBJ2-1
d_gene: NA
CDR3aa: CASTTLTRGNEQFF
CDR3nt: TGTGCCAGCACTACTTTAACTAGGGGGAATGAGCAGTTCTTC

v_gene: TRBV20-1
abundance: NA
j_gene: TRBJ1-2
d_gene: NA
CDR3aa: CSARYWGYGYTF
CDR3nt: TGCAGTGCTAGATACTGGGGATATGGCTACACCTTC

v_gene: TRBV19
abundance: NA
j_gene: TRBJ2-6
d_gene: NA
CDR3aa: CASDGRGASGANVLTF
CDR3nt: TGTGCCAGTGACGGGCGAGGGGCCTCTGGGGCCAACGTCCTGACTTTC

v_gene: TRBV5-6
abundance: NA
j_gene: TRBJ2-2
d_gene: NA
CDR3aa: CASSLVRVLDGELFF
CDR3nt: TGTGCCAGCAGCTTGGTGAGGGTCCTCGACGGGGAGCTGTTTTTT

v_gene: TRBV27
abundance: NA
j_gene: TRBJ2-1
d_gene: TRBD2
CDR3aa: CASLGSGRYRDEQFF
CDR3nt: TGTGCCAGCTTAGGGAGCGGGAGATATAGGGATGAGCAGTTCTTC

v_gene: TRBV6-2/TRBV6-3
abundance: NA
j_gene: TRBJ1-2
d_gene: NA
CDR3aa: CASSLRPPLDGYTF
CDR3nt: TGTGCCAGCAGTTTACGCCCGCCCCTAGACGGCTACACCTTC

v_gene: TRBV12-3/TRBV12-4
abundance: NA
j_gene: TRBJ2-7
d_gene: NA
CDR3aa: CASSRGSGTSEQYF
CDR3nt: TGTGCCAGCAGTCGGGGGTCGGGTACGTCCGAGCAGTACTTC

v_gene: TRBV12-3/TRBV12-4
abundance: NA
j_gene: TRBJ1-4
d_gene: NA
CDR3aa: CASSLPFQGLSNEKLFF
CDR3nt: TGTGCCAGCAGTCTCCCGTTTCAGGGATTGAGTAATGAAAAACTGTTTTTT

v_gene: TRBV20-1
abundance: NA
j_gene: TRBJ2-1
d_gene: TRBD2
CDR3aa: CSARDPSGYNEQFF
CDR3nt: TGCAGTGCTAGAGATCCTAGCGGTTACAATGAGCAGTTCTTC

v_gene: TRBV12-3/TRBV12-4
abundance: NA
j_gene: TRBJ1-4
d_gene: TRBD1
CDR3aa: CASSPETGADNEKLFF
CDR3nt: TGTGCCAGCAGTCCGGAGACAGGGGCGGATAATGAAAAACTGTTTTTT

v_gene: TRBV27
abundance: NA
j_gene: TRBJ2-7
d_gene: TRBD1
CDR3aa: CASGYGTGYEQYF
CDR3nt: TGTGCCAGCGGGTACGGGACAGGATACGAGCAGTACTTC

v_gene: TRBV5-1
abundance: NA
j_gene: TRBJ2-3
d_gene: NA
CDR3aa: CASSLALGRELGDTQYF
CDR3nt: TGCGCCAGCAGCTTGGCCCTGGGGCGGGAATTGGGAGATACGCAGTATTTT

v_gene: TRBV6-5
abundance: NA
j_gene: TRBJ1-2
d_gene: NA
CDR3aa: CASSYGPFEVNYGYTF
CDR3nt: TGTGCCAGCAGTTACGGCCCCTTCGAGGTGAACTATGGCTACACCTTC

v_gene: TRBV29-1
abundance: NA
j_gene: TRBJ2-3
d_gene: NA
CDR3aa: CSVDHPGASPTDTQYF
CDR3nt: TGCAGCGTTGATCACCCCGGGGCCTCACCCACAGATACGCAGTATTTT

v_gene: TRBV11-2
abundance: once
j_gene: TRBJ1-3
d_gene: TRBD1
CDR3aa: CASGEQGDGYTIYF
CDR3nt: TGTGCCAGCGGAGAACAGGGGGACGGTTACACCATATATTTT

v_gene: TRBV5-1
abundance: NA
j_gene: TRBJ2-7
d_gene: NA
CDR3aa: CASSLATYSYEQYF
CDR3nt: TGCGCCAGCAGCTTGGCTACTTACTCCTACGAGCAGTACTTC

v_gene: TRBV28
abundance: once
j_gene: TRBJ2-5
d_gene: NA
CDR3aa: CASSPRSEQETQYF
CDR3nt: TGTGCCAGCAGCCCTCGGTCGGAGCAAGAGACCCAGTACTTC

v_gene: TRBV4-1
abundance: NA
j_gene: TRBJ2-2
d_gene: TRBD2
CDR3aa: CASSQDLVAGVIGTGELFF
CDR3nt: TGCGCCAGCAGCCAAGATCTAGTAGCGGGGGTCATCGGGACCGGGGAGCTGTTTTTT

v_gene: TRBV4-1
abundance: NA
j_gene: TRBJ2-1
d_gene: NA
CDR3aa: CASSQSTGLNNEQFF
CDR3nt: TGCGCCAGCAGCCAGTCCACGGGACTGAACAATGAGCAGTTCTTC

v_gene: TRBV11-2
abundance: NA
j_gene: TRBJ2-3
d_gene: NA
CDR3aa: CASSVDWASTDTQYF
CDR3nt: TGTGCCAGCAGCGTGGACTGGGCTAGCACAGATACGCAGTATTTT

v_gene: TRBV20-1
abundance: NA
j_gene: TRBJ1-1
d_gene: NA
CDR3aa: CSASAQGFTEAFF
CDR3nt: TGCAGTGCTAGCGCACAGGGTTTCACTGAAGCTTTCTTT